Listed below are T cell receptor beta chains from one sample, sequenced in a study of cytotoxic CD8 clonotypes in ibrutinib-treated CLL. Method: immunoSEQ multiplex PCR; TCRdb's copy keeps in-frame clones and lacks some. The data hold more than 110,000 clones, with more than 75% observed a single time. Sequenced material: PBMCs, taken after 36 months of ibrutinib treatment. The receptor set was obtained from a human donor with chronic lymphocytic leukemia. Both conserved end residues are part of each CDR3. A D gene is named only where the DNA matches it firmly. The size of a clone is reported for some rows only, either as once, few or many, or as a class for expanded clones.

TRBD1	TRBV28	TRBJ2-7	once	TGTGCCAGCAGTTTCCGGGACAGAGACTACGAGCAGTACTTC	CASSFRDRDYEQYF
-	TRBV29-1	TRBJ2-3	-	TGCAGCGTAAGACAGACCACAGATACGCAGTATTTT	CSVRQTTDTQYF
TRBD1	TRBV5-6	TRBJ2-7	-	TGTGCCAGCAGCACCAGACAGGGACGCTCCTACGAGCAGTACTTC	CASSTRQGRSYEQYF
-	TRBV6-1	TRBJ1-5	-	TGTGCCAGCAGTGAACGACATAGCAATCAGCCCCAGCATTTT	CASSERHSNQPQHF
-	TRBV2	TRBJ2-2	-	TGTGCCAGCAGTGCCCAGGGGAGTAACACCGGGGAGCTGTTTTTT	CASSAQGSNTGELFF
-	TRBV5-8	TRBJ2-6	-	TGTGCCAGCAGCTTGAGAACAGCTGGGGCCAACGTCCTGACTTTC	CASSLRTAGANVLTF
TRBD2	TRBV27	TRBJ2-5	few	TGTGCCAGCAGTTGGGGGGGAGAGACCCAGTACTTC	CASSWGGETQYF
TRBD1	TRBV28	TRBJ2-5	few	TGTGCCAGCAGCCTCGGACAGGGGGCTTCGGGGACCCAGTACTTC	CASSLGQGASGTQYF
-	TRBV19	TRBJ1-2	-	TGTGCCAGTAGTATCGCCCGGGGGCCGTATGGCTACACCTTC	CASSIARGPYGYTF
TRBD1	TRBV2	TRBJ2-2	-	TGTGCCAGCAGTACACCGGGACAGGGTCGACTTAGTTACACCGGGGAGCTGTTTTTT	CASSTPGQGRLSYTGELFF
-	TRBV27	TRBJ1-5	-	TGTGCCAGCAGTTTAAGTCTTTTAGACAGGCTTCTTGATCAGCCCCAGCATTTT	CASSLSLLDRLLDQPQHF
TRBD1	TRBV30	TRBJ1-2	-	TGTGCCTGGAGTCATCGGGCGCGACAGGGGTACTATGGCTACACCTTC	CAWSHRARQGYYGYTF
-	TRBV6-6	TRBJ2-7	once	TGTGCCAGCAGTTCGGGCAATACCTACGAGCAGTACTTC	CASSSGNTYEQYF
-	TRBV19	TRBJ1-5	-	TGTGCCAGTAGTATCTGGGACGCCAATCAGCCCCAGCATTTT	CASSIWDANQPQHF
TRBD2	TRBV10-1	TRBJ2-3	once	TGCGCCAGCAGTGAAACGACTAGCGGGACAGATACGCAGTATTTT	CASSETTSGTDTQYF
-	TRBV18	TRBJ1-5	-	TGTGCCAGCTCACCACGCAATCAGCCCCAGCATTTT	CASSPRNQPQHF
-	TRBV4-1	TRBJ1-5	-	TGCGCCAGCAGCCAGGGGATGAGCAATCAGCCCCAGCATTTT	CASSQGMSNQPQHF
TRBD1	TRBV2	TRBJ1-2	-	TGTGCCAGCAGTGGGGGGAGGACAGGAAACTATGGCTACACCTTC	CASSGGRTGNYGYTF
TRBD1	TRBV13	TRBJ2-2	-	TGTGCCAGCAGCCGGGACAGGGGGTTGACCGGGGAGCTGTTTTTT	CASSRDRGLTGELFF
-	TRBV19	TRBJ2-1	-	TGTGCCAGTAGTATAGCTTATAGCGGAAGCTCCTACAATGAGCAGTTCTTC	CASSIAYSGSSYNEQFF
TRBD1	TRBV6-5	TRBJ2-1	-	TGTGCCAGCAGCCCGGACAGGGTATCGACTGAGCAGTTCTTC	CASSPDRVSTEQFF
TRBD2	TRBV7-2	TRBJ2-7	-	TGTGCCAGCAGCCGGACTAGCGGGAGAGGCGAGCAGTACTTC	CASSRTSGRGEQYF
-	TRBV7-2	TRBJ1-2	-	TGTGCCAGCAGCGTCACCGCAGGGATTCGGTATGGCTACACCTTC	CASSVTAGIRYGYTF
-	TRBV11-2	TRBJ2-3	-	TGTGCCAGCAGCTCCTCCCCCATATCAGATACGCAGTATTTT	CASSSSPISDTQYF
-	TRBV25-1	TRBJ2-4	-	TGTGCCAGCCGAAACCTTAGAAACATTCAGTACTTC	CASRNLRNIQYF
-	TRBV4-1	TRBJ1-2	many	TGCGCCAGCAGCCAAGATTTAGGGGTTATTTCCTACACCTTC	CASSQDLGVISYTF
-	TRBV27	TRBJ1-5	-	TGTGCCAGCACCCCGGACGGGGATCATCAGCCCCAGCATTTT	CASTPDGDHQPQHF
-	TRBV18	TRBJ2-3	-	TGTGCCAGCTCACCACCCAGGGTCAGACAGTCTAGCACAGATACGCAGTATTTT	CASSPPRVRQSSTDTQYF
-	TRBV7-9	TRBJ2-1	-	TGTGCCAGCACCAACAGGGCGAAAGGCACCTACAATGAGCAGTTCTTC	CASTNRAKGTYNEQFF
-	TRBV19	TRBJ2-5	-	TGTGCCAGTAGTATAGTGGGGGCAGGGGAGGTGACCCAGTACTTC	CASSIVGAGEVTQYF
-	TRBV11-2	TRBJ2-1	-	TGTGCCAGCAGCCGAAGGGCCCCGGGAAAGAAGGACAATGAGCAGTTCTTC	CASSRRAPGKKDNEQFF
-	TRBV6-5	TRBJ2-7	-	TGTGCCAGCAGTTACTCGATAGGGACCCCTCCGAGGGAGCAGTACTTC	CASSYSIGTPPREQYF